These T cell receptor beta chains were read from a single sample in a study of cytomegalovirus exposure and HLA in healthy donors. The data were produced by immunoSEQ multiplex PCR, yet TCRdb's version contains in-frame clones alone and is incomplete. The sample shows 150,000 to 200,000 clones, roughly 85% of them seen only once. Sequenced input: PBMCs. The receptors were sampled from a man younger than 30 in good health and CMV-seropositive. The CDR3 runs from the conserved cysteine through the conserved F or W. The D gene is left open where the match is weak. Only some rows state a clone size, as once, few, many or a class for expanded clones.

>TRBV13|TRBD2|TRBJ2-5|NA
TGTGCCAGCAGCTTACGACTAGCGGGGGATTCGTACCAAGAGACCCAGTACTTC
CASSLRLAGDSYQETQYF
>TRBV29-1|NA|TRBJ1-2|NA
TGCAGCGTTCGAACCCCAGGGAACTATGGCTACACCTTC
CSVRTPGNYGYTF
>TRBV27|TRBD2|TRBJ2-3|NA
TGTGCCAGCAGTTTTTTCGGACTAGCGGGAGGGTTTACGCAGTATTTT
CASSFFGLAGGFTQYF
>TRBV11-2|TRBD1|TRBJ1-2|NA
TGTGCCAGCAGCTTAGGAGACCACAGGGGGCGGGGAGGCTACACCTTC
CASSLGDHRGRGGYTF
>TRBV27|TRBD1|TRBJ2-7|NA
TGTGCCACCTCACGGACAGGTGCCCTACGAGAGCAGTACTTC
CATSRTGALREQYF
>TRBV6-1|NA|TRBJ1-1|NA
TGTGCCAGCAGTGAAAGAGGGAAGGTAAGACGAGCTTTCTTT
CASSERGKVRRAFF
>TRBV10-2|NA|TRBJ2-1|few
TGCGCCAGCGGAGAGGATGAGCAGTTCTTC
CASGEDEQFF
>TRBV5-4|NA|TRBJ1-1|NA
TGTGCCAGCAGCTTCGGGGGGGCGAACACTGAAGCTTTCTTT
CASSFGGANTEAFF
>TRBV11-3|NA|TRBJ2-5|NA
TGTGCCAGCAGCTTAGACAGGCCCCAAGAGACCCAGTACTTC
CASSLDRPQETQYF
>TRBV5-1|NA|TRBJ2-3|NA
TGCGCCAGCAGCTTGGGAGGCAGGGGGGAGGCAGATACGCAGTATTTT
CASSLGGRGEADTQYF
>TRBV29-1|NA|TRBJ1-2|NA
TGCAGCGTTGAAGAAATGGCAGGGAAAGATAACTATGGCTACACCTTC
CSVEEMAGKDNYGYTF
>TRBV27|TRBD2|TRBJ2-7|few
TGTGCCAGCAGGCTCCTAGCGGGGGTGCGGGAGCAGTACTTC
CASRLLAGVREQYF
>TRBV6-5|TRBD2|TRBJ2-1|NA
TGTGCCAGCAGTTACACTAGCGGGGGGGCCACTGAGCAGTTCTTC
CASSYTSGGATEQFF
>TRBV7-2|TRBD1|TRBJ1-5|NA
TGTGCCAGCAGCCCATATGGGACAGGGATTCAGCCCCAGCATTTT
CASSPYGTGIQPQHF
>TRBV5-6|TRBD2|TRBJ2-1|NA
TGTGCCAGCAGTTGGACTAGCGGGAGAAATGAGCAGTTCTTC
CASSWTSGRNEQFF
>TRBV27|TRBD2|TRBJ2-1|once
TGTGCCAGCAGTAGAGCCGGGACTAGCGGGTACAATGAGCAGTTCTTC
CASSRAGTSGYNEQFF